This T cell receptor (beta chain) stems from a study of T-cell memory formation after mild COVID-19. Regarding the study as a whole: A subset of responding clones appeared in pre-infection memory, suggesting cross-reactive memory joined. For contracting clones, CD4+ ones sat mainly in CM and EM, CD8+ in EMRA.

The sample holds many counts of this clonotype. Antigen specificity is unknown. J gave up 8 bases and V 4 bases, and 18 bases lay outside the gene matches. Germline CDR1 is SGHVS and CDR2 is FNYEAQ. CDR3 size: 18 residues. TCR alpha and TCR beta cDNA libraries carrying sample barcodes and UMIs were produced by 5'RACE using constant-segment primers. Each CDR3 protein gets one entry after TCRdb re-called the 5' RACE reads with MiXCR. Among about 280,000 distinct CDR3 sequences listed, 8% to 9% were seen once. The chain employs TRBV7-6 and TRBJ2-1; 9 bases are shared with TRBD2. The TCR comes from a man between 18 and 29 years old who had mild COVID-19 (a few samples of this study predate the infection). Cell type and time point are not known. The sequencing input was PBMCs or a T cell subset sorted from them (not recorded which). The CDR3 sequence: CASSSPDTGGGAGDEQFF. CDR3 nucleotide sequence: TGTGCCAGCAGCTCCCCGGATACTGGCGGGGGGGCCGGGGATGAGCAGTTCTTC.